This record looks at one T cell receptor (beta chain) sequence and its context. Its specificity is not known. These data belong to a study of long-term antiretroviral therapy in people with HIV. Study-wide results and caveats: Controls exceeded HIV repertoires in CDR3 length range.

The CDR3 length is 16 residues. The germline V and J ends were trimmed by 3 bases and 0 bases, with 12 bases remaining between them. Germline V gives CDR1 LNHDA, CDR2 SQIVND (reference sequence). Survey-level immunoSEQ v3.0 assays were run. The table came from immunoSEQ multiplex PCR; TCRdb's copy has only in-frame clones and leaves some out. In the table there are 25,000 to 30,000 clones, roughly four fifths of which are singletons. This TCR was recovered from a man aged 18 to 29 with HIV. This material consisted of unsorted PBMCs, taken 0.8 years before starting antiretroviral therapy. The chain couples TRBV19 to TRBJ1-3, with D maybe TRBD1 (5 bases). The CDR3 spells CASSIDGGTSGNTIYF. The CDR3 DNA reads as TGTGCCAGTAGTATTGACGGGGGGACCTCTGGAAACACCATATATTTT.